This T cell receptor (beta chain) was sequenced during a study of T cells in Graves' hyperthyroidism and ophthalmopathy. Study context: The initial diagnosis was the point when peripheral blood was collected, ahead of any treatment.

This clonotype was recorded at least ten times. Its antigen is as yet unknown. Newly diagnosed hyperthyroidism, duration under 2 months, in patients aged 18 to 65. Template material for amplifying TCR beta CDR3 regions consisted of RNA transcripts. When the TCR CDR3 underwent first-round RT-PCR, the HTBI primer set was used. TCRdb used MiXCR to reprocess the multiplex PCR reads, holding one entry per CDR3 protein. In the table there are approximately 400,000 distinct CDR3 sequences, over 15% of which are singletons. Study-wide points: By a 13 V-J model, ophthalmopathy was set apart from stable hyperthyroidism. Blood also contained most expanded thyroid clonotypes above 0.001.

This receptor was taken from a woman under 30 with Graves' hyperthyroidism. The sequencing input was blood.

The CDR3: CAWNPTPRNTIYF. The CDR3 DNA reads TGTGCCTGGAACCCCACTCCCAGAAACACCATATATTTT. This chain joins TRBV30 and TRBJ1-3; D unresolved. The ends were cut back, 4 bases at V and 5 bases at J, with 12 bases in the middle. The CDR3 has 13 amino acids. Germline CDR1 is GTSNPN and CDR2 is SVGIG (reference sequence).